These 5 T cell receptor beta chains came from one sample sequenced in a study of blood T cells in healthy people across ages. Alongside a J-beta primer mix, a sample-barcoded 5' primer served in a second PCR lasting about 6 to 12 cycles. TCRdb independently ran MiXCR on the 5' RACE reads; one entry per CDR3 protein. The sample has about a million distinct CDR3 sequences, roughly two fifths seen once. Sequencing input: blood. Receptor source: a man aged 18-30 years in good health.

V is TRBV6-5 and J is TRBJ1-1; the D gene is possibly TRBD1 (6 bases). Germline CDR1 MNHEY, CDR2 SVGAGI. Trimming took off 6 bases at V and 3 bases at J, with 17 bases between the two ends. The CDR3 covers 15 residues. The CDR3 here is CASSLQGGGYTEAFF. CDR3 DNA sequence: TGTGCCAGCAGCCTCCAAGGCGGGGGCTACACTGAAGCTTTCTTT.

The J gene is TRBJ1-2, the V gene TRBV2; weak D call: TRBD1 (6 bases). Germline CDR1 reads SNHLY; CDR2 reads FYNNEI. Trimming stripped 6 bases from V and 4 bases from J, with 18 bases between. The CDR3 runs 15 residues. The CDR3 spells CASSSKKTGTYGYTF. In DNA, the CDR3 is TGTGCCAGCAGCTCAAAAAAAACAGGGACCTATGGCTACACCTTC.

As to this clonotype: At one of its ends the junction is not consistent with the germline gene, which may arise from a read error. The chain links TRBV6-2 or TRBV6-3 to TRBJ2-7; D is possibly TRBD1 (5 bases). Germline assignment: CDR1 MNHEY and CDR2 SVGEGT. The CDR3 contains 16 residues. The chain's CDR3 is CAGSYSRQSYSYEQYF. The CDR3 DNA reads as TGTGCCGGCAGTTACTCGAGACAGTCATACTCCTACGAGCAGTACTTC.

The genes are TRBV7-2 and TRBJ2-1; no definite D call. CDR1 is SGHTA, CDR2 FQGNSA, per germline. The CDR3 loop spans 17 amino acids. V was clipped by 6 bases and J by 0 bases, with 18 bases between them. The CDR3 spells CASSLGSPASSYNEQFF. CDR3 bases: TGTGCCAGCAGTCTCGGGTCCCCGGCCAGCTCCTACAATGAGCAGTTCTTC. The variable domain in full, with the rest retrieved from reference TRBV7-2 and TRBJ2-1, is GAGVSQSPSNKVTEKGKDVELRCDPISGHTALYWYRQSLGQGLEFLIYFQGNSAPDKSGLPSDRFSAERTGGSVSTLTIQRTQQEDSAVYLCASSLGSPASSYNEQFFGPGTRLTVL.

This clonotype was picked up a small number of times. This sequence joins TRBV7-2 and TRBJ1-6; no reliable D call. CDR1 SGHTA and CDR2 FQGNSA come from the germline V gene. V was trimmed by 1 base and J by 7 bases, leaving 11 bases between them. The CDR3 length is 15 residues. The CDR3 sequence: CASSLEARRNSPLHF. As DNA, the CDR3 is TGTGCCAGCAGCTTAGAGGCCAGGCGCAATTCACCCCTCCACTTT.